Listed below are T cell receptor beta chains from one sample, sequenced in a study of Ad26.COV2.S vaccination and SARS-CoV-2 variants. Sequencing used immunoSEQ multiplex PCR; TCRdb keeps in-frame clones, though not all of them. The sample has about 320,000 clones; about 82% are singletons. The material sequenced was peripheral blood, taken in a trial of Ad26.COV2.S vaccine versus placebo. These receptor sequences come from a person aged 18 to 65 who received the Ad26.COV2.S COVID-19 vaccine or a placebo. Each CDR3 is given with its conserved first and last residue. Each record gives: V gene, J gene, D gene, clone size, CDR3 protein, CDR3 DNA. D genes are given only for firm matches. A clone size is listed for some rows: how often the clone was seen (once, few, many), or a class if it is expanded.

TRBV6-6	TRBJ2-2	TRBD1	NA	CASSPTGTGGGELFF	TGTGCCAGCAGTCCGACCGGGACAGGTGGCGGGGAGCTGTTTTTT
TRBV10-2	TRBJ1-1	NA	NA	CASTLGPAEAFF	TGCGCCAGCACTCTCGGGCCCGCTGAAGCTTTCTTT
TRBV27	TRBJ2-7	TRBD2	NA	CASSSWTSGGDGEQYF	TGTGCCAGCAGTTCCTGGACTAGCGGGGGCGATGGGGAGCAGTACTTC
TRBV19	TRBJ1-5	TRBD1	NA	CASSTGQGLQPQHF	TGTGCCAGTAGTACGGGACAGGGGTTGCAGCCCCAGCATTTT
TRBV7-2	TRBJ2-5	NA	NA	CASSLAVRRETQYF	TGTGCCAGCAGCTTAGCGGTTCGCCGTGAGACCCAGTACTTC
TRBV27	TRBJ2-7	TRBD2	NA	CASKRASGDYYEQYF	TGTGCCAGCAAAAGGGCTAGCGGTGACTATTACGAGCAGTACTTC
TRBV6-1	TRBJ2-7	TRBD2	few	CASSETGGRVEQYF	TGTGCCAGCAGTGAAACGGGGGGGCGGGTCGAGCAGTACTTC
TRBV28	TRBJ1-2	TRBD1	NA	CASRLSVQGANGYTF	TGTGCCAGCAGACTTTCGGTACAGGGGGCCAATGGCTACACCTTC
TRBV12-3/TRBV12-4	TRBJ1-2	NA	once	CASDGRDGYTF	TGTGCCAGCGACGGAAGGGACGGCTACACCTTC
TRBV7-2	TRBJ2-3	TRBD2	few	CASSLVAGGTDTQYF	TGTGCCAGCAGCTTAGTTGCGGGAGGAACAGATACGCAGTATTTT
TRBV14	TRBJ2-7	NA	NA	CASSQETWAGSSYEQYF	TGTGCCAGCAGCCAAGAAACGTGGGCAGGTAGCTCCTACGAGCAGTACTTC
TRBV28	TRBJ1-1	NA	NA	CASSLVNTEAFF	TGTGCCAGCAGTTTAGTGAACACTGAAGCTTTCTTT
TRBV5-5	TRBJ2-7	TRBD2	NA	CASSLESSGGLSYEQYF	TGTGCCAGCAGCTTGGAATCTAGCGGGGGGCTTTCCTACGAGCAGTACTTC
TRBV4-2	TRBJ1-5	TRBD1	NA	CASSQDAQGIQPQHF	TGTGCCAGCAGCCAAGATGCACAGGGGATTCAGCCCCAGCATTTT
TRBV28	TRBJ2-5	TRBD2	NA	CASSFPSRGGEETQYF	TGTGCCAGCAGTTTCCCCTCCCGGGGGGGCGAAGAGACCCAGTACTTC
TRBV4-2	TRBJ2-1	NA	NA	CASSQEVGNEQFF	TGTGCCAGCAGCCAAGAAGTGGGGAATGAGCAGTTCTTC
TRBV11-3	TRBJ2-7	NA	few	CASSYRSSYEQYF	TGTGCCAGCAGCTACAGGAGCTCCTACGAGCAGTACTTC
TRBV18	TRBJ1-5	NA	NA	CASSPPGISNQPQHF	TGTGCCAGCTCCCCGCCCGGGATTAGCAATCAGCCCCAGCATTTT
TRBV7-8	TRBJ2-2	NA	NA	CASSLSSGHGELFF	TGTGCCAGCAGCTTATCTTCGGGGCACGGGGAGCTGTTTTTT
TRBV24-1	TRBJ2-2	NA	NA	CATSDLRQGPLGELFF	TGTGCCACCAGTGATTTGCGGCAGGGCCCGTTAGGGGAGCTGTTTTTT
TRBV3-1/TRBV3-2	TRBJ2-1	NA	NA	CASSDQGPGDNEQFF	TGTGCCAGCAGCGACCAGGGACCGGGAGACAATGAGCAGTTCTTC
TRBV2	TRBJ1-5	NA	NA	CASSTGQGQPQHF	TGTGCCAGCAGTACAGGGCAAGGTCAGCCCCAGCATTTT
TRBV6-6	TRBJ1-4	TRBD1	NA	CASSYRDRAEKLFF	TGTGCCAGCAGTTACCGGGACAGGGCTGAAAAACTGTTTTTT
TRBV3-1/TRBV3-2	TRBJ2-2	NA	NA	CASSQVTGGPNTGELFF	TGTGCCAGCAGCCAAGTGACAGGAGGCCCGAACACCGGGGAGCTGTTTTTT
TRBV24-1	TRBJ1-2	NA	NA	CATSDRYGYTF	TGTGCCACCAGTGACCGGTATGGCTACACCTTC
TRBV6-4	TRBJ2-6	NA	NA	CASSDSYSGANVLTF	TGTGCCAGCAGTGACAGCTACTCTGGGGCCAACGTCCTGACTTTC
TRBV5-1	TRBJ2-3	NA	NA	CASSGATGYTDTQYF	TGCGCCAGCAGCGGAGCCACAGGGTACACAGATACGCAGTATTTT
TRBV30	TRBJ1-4	NA	few	CALRGDSNEKLFF	TGTGCCTTACGGGGGGATAGTAATGAAAAACTGTTTTTT
TRBV11-3	TRBJ2-7	NA	NA	CASSRKTGSNEQYF	TGTGCCAGCAGTCGAAAAACAGGCTCCAACGAGCAGTACTTC
TRBV15	TRBJ2-5	TRBD1	NA	CATSSDRGRGETQYF	TGTGCCACCAGCAGCGACAGGGGGCGCGGAGAGACCCAGTACTTC
TRBV28	TRBJ2-1	NA	few	CASIRAQGGEQFF	TGTGCCAGCATTAGGGCGCAGGGCGGTGAGCAGTTCTTC
TRBV28	TRBJ2-7	NA	few	CASSLRDGRREQYF	TGTGCCAGCAGTTTGCGGGACGGCAGGCGGGAGCAGTACTTC
TRBV9	TRBJ2-2	NA	NA	CASSMNTGELFF	TGTGCCAGCAGTATGAACACCGGGGAGCTGTTTTTT
TRBV2	TRBJ2-3	TRBD1	NA	CASTRDSSSTDTQYF	TGTGCCAGCACTCGGGACAGCTCTAGCACAGATACGCAGTATTTT
TRBV5-1	TRBJ2-2	TRBD1	NA	CASSLVGQIYTGELFF	TGCGCCAGCAGCTTGGTGGGACAGATATACACCGGGGAGCTGTTTTTT
TRBV3-1/TRBV3-2	TRBJ2-5	TRBD1	NA	CASSGQGGQETQYF	TGTGCCAGCTCCGGACAGGGCGGGCAAGAGACCCAGTACTTC
TRBV5-1	TRBJ2-2	NA	NA	CASSLFSNTGELFF	TGCGCCAGCAGCTTGTTCAGTAACACCGGGGAGCTGTTTTTT